Listed below are T cell receptor beta chains from one sample, sequenced in a study of post-analysis software for immune sequencing data. TCRdb independently ran MiXCR on the PCR reads; one entry per CDR3 protein. The table lists 740,000 or so distinct CDR3 sequences, under 70% of them singletons. The sequencing input was blood. These receptors were taken from a girl between 5 and 17 years old with multiple sclerosis. Both conserved end residues are trimmed from each CDR3.

TRBV7-6	TRBJ2-3	ASSLEAISTDTQY
TRBV5-1	TRBJ2-7	ASSLEGTGISYEQY
TRBV15	TRBJ2-7	ATSRGGGGRSYEQY
TRBV7-2	TRBJ2-2	ASSLTRTGVTGELF
TRBV29-1	TRBJ2-7	SVAVTSYEQY
TRBV24-1	TRBJ2-3	ATSEGALDTQY
TRBV14	.	ASSRGQAGEQY
TRBV6-5	TRBJ1-2	ASSYSSWAGGNYGYT
TRBV29-1	TRBJ1-1	SVSGTQNTEAF
TRBV5-1	TRBJ2-1	ASRYGTGSYNEQF
TRBV6-5	TRBJ2-1	ASRRELGEQF
TRBV5-1	TRBJ2-5	ASGSGTGPQETQY
TRBV7-6	TRBJ2-7	ASSSGGSVTYEQY
TRBV24-1	TRBJ1-1	ATGTGGMNTEAF
TRBV20-1	TRBJ1-2	SANPGSIYGYT
TRBV5-1	TRBJ2-7	ASSLRSDNLYEQY
TRBV6-5	TRBJ2-7	ASSYLYADSYEQY
TRBV5-1	TRBJ2-3	ASSLVQGHTDTQY
TRBV5-1	TRBJ1-2	ASSLYQGSPRDGYT
TRBV12-3/TRBV12-4	TRBJ2-1	ASSLVGHINNEQF
TRBV5-1	TRBJ2-3	ASSPSSGEVSDTQY
TRBV18	TRBJ2-7	ASSPGLAGASTEQY
TRBV10-3	TRBJ2-1	AISESRKTDGYNEQF
TRBV4-1	TRBJ2-7	ASSQVPGQLSYEQY
TRBV20-1	TRBJ2-1	SARGGRSAYNEQF
TRBV7-2	TRBJ2-3	ASRPGALLSTDTQY
TRBV12-5	TRBJ2-3	ASALGTGTDTQY
TRBV20-1	TRBJ2-3	SASSSGSSDTQY
TRBV5-1	TRBJ1-1	ASSWGAGGAGTEAF
TRBV10-3	TRBJ1-1	AISSTANTEAF
TRBV6-1	.	ASSEQLAYEQY
TRBV5-1	TRBJ2-1	ASHRDKGFDEQF
TRBV5-1	TRBJ1-2	ASSARDRGLYGYT
TRBV5-1	TRBJ1-1	ASSLGHGNTEAF